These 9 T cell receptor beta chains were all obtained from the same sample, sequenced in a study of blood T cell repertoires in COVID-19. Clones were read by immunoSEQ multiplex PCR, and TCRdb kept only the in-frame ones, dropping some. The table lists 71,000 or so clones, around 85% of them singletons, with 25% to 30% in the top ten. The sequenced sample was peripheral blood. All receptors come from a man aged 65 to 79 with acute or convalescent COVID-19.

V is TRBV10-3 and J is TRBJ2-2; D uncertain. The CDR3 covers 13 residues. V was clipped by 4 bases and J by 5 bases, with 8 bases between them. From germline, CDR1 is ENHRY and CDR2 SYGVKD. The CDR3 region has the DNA TGTGCCATCAGTGCAGGTAGTACCGGGGAGCTGTTTTTT. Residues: CAISAGSTGELFF.

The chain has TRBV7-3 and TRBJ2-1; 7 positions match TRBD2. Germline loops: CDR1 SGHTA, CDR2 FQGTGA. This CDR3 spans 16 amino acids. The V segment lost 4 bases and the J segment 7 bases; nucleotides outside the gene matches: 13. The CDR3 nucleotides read TGTGCCAGCAGCTCCTCCCCCCTACTAGCGCGGAATGAGCAGTTCTTC. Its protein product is CASSSSPLLARNEQFF.

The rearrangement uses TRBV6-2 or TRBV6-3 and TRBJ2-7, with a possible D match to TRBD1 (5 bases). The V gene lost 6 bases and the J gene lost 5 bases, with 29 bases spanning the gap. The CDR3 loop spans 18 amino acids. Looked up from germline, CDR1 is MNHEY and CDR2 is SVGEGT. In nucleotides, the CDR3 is TGTGCCAGCAGCCGCCTGAAGTCCCAGGGTCGGCCTCGTGACGAGCAGTACTTC. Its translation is CASSRLKSQGRPRDEQYF.

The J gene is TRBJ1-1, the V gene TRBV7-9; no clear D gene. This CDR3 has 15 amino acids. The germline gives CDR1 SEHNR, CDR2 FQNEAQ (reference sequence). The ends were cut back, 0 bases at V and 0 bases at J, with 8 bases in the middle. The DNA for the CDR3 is TGTGCCAGCAGCTTAGCCGCGGGGTTGAACACTGAAGCTTTCTTT. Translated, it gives CASSLAAGLNTEAFF.

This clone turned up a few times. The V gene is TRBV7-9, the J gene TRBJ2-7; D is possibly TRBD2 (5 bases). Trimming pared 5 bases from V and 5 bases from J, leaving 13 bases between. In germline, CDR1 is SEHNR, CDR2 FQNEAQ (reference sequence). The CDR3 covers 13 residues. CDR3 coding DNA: TGTGCCAGCAGCCAACCGGGAACCCACGAGCAGTACTTC. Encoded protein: CASSQPGTHEQYF.

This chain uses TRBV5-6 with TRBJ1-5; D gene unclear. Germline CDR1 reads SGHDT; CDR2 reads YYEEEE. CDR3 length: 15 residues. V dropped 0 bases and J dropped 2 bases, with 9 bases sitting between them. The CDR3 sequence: CASSLGAVGNQPQHF. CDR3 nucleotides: TGTGCCAGCAGCTTGGGCGCGGTGGGCAATCAGCCCCAGCATTTT.

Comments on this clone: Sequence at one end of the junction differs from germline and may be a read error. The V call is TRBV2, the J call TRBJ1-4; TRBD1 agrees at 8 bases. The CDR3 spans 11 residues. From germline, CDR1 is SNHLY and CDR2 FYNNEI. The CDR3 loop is CASNLQGGEVF. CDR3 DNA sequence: TGTGCCAGCAACCTACAGGGGGGCGAAGTTTTT.

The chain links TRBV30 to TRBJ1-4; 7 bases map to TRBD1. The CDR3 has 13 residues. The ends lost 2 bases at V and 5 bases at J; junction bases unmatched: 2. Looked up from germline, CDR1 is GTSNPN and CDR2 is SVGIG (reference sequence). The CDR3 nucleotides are TGTGCCTGGAGTTACAGGGGAAATGAAAAACTGTTTTTT. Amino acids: CAWSYRGNEKLFF.

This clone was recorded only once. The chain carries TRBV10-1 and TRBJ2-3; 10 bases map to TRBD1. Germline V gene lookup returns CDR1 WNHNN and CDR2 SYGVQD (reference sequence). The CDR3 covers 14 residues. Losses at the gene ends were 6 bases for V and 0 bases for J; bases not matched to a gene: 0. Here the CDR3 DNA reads TGCGCCAGCAGGGGACAGGGGAGCACAGATACGCAGTATTTT. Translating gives CASRGQGSTDTQYF.